The TCR beta chain under discussion was sequenced for a study of T cell changes during pregnancy in multiple sclerosis. There are 14 residues in the CDR3. Germline V lookup: CDR1 SNHLY, CDR2 FYNNEI. V shed 5 bases, J shed 4 bases, and the junction held 4 bases outside the gene matches. Sequencing was performed with immunoSEQ multiplex PCR; in TCRdb, only in-frame clones are kept and a portion is missing. The sample carries 40,000 to 55,000 clones, nearly 90% recorded once. Sequencing was performed on CD4+ T cells from peripheral blood mononuclear cells, taken after pregnancy. The rearrangement uses TRBV2 and TRBJ2-7, with 11 bases aligning to TRBD1. The TCR originated in a female donor with multiple sclerosis, enrolled in a pregnancy study. CDR3 nucleotides: TGTGCCAGCAGTCGAGGACAGGGGGCATACGAGCAGTACTTC. It specifies CASSRGQGAYEQYF.